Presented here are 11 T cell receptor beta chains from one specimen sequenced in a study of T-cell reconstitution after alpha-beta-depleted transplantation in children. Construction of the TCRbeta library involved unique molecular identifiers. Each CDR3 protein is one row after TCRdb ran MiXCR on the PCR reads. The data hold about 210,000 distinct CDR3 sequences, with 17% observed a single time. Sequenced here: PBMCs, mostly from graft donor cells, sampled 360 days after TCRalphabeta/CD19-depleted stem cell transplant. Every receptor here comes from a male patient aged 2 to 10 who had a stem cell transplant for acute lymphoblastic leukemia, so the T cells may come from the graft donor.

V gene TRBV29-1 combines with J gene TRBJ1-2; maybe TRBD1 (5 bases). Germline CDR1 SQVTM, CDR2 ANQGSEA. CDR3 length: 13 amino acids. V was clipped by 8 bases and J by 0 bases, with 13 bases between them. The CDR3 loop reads CSTQGASNYGYTF. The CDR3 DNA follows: TGCAGCACCCAAGGGGCTTCTAACTATGGCTACACCTTC.

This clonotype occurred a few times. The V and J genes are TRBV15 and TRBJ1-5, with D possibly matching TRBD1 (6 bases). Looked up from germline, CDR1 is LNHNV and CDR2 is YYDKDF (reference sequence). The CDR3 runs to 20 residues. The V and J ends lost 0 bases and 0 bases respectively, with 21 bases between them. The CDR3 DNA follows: TGTGCCACCAGCAGAGATTCATTGGTGACAGGATACTATAGCAATCAGCCCCAGCATTTT. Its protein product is CATSRDSLVTGYYSNQPQHF.

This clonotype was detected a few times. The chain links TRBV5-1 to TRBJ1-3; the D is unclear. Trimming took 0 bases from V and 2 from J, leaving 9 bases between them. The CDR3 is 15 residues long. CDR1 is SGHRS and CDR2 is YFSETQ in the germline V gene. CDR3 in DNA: TGCGCCAGCAGCTTGGACCGGCTCCCTGGAAACACCATATATTTT. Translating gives CASSLDRLPGNTIYF.

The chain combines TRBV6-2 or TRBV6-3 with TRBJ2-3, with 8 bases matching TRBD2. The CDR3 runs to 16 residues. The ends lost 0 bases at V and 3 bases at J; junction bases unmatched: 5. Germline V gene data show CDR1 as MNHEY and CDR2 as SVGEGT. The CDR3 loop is CASSYSSRGGTDTQYF. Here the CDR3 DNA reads TGTGCCAGCAGTTACTCTTCCCGGGGGGGAACAGATACGCAGTATTTT.

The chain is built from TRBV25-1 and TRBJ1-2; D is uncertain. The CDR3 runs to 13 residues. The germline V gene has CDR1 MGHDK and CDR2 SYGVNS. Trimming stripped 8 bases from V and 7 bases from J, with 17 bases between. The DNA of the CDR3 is TGTGCCAGCGGCCAATATGGCGCACTTGGCTACACCTTC. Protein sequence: CASGQYGALGYTF.

The CDR3 region has the DNA TGCAGTGCCGTCAGGCTTAGCTTCGCGGGATTGGAGCGGGAGACCCAGTACTTC. Translated: CSAVRLSFAGLERETQYF. This sequence joins TRBV20-1 and TRBJ2-5; D might be TRBD2 (6 bases). Germline-derived CDR1 and CDR2 are DFQATT and SNEGSKA (reference sequence). V gave up 6 bases and J gave up 5 bases, with 31 bases separating them. CDR3 length: 18 amino acids.

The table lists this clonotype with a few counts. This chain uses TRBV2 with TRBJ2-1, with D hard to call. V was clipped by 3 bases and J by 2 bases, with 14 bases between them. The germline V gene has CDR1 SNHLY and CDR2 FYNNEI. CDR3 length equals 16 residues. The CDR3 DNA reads TGTGCCAGCAGTGAGGTCAGGCGGAATCCCTACAATGAGCAGTTCTTC. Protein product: CASSEVRRNPYNEQFF.

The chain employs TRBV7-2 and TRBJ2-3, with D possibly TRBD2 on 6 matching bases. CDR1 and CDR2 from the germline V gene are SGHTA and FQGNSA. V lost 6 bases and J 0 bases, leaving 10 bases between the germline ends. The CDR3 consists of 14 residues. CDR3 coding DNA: TGTGCCAGCAGGCGGACTACGAGCACAGATACGCAGTATTTT. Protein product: CASRRTTSTDTQYF.

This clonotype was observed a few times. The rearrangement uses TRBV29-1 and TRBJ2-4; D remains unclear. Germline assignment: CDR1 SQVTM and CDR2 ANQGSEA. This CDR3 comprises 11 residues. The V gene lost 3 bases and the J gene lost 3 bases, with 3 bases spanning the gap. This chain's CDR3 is CSVDIKNIQYF. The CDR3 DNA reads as TGCAGCGTTGACATCAAAAACATTCAGTACTTC. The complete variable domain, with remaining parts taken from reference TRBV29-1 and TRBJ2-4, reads SAVISQKPSRDICQRGTSLTIQCQVDSQVTMMFWYRQQPGQSLTLIATANQGSEATYESGFVIDKFPISRPNLTFSTLTVSNMSPEDSSIYLCSVDIKNIQYFGAGTRLSVL.

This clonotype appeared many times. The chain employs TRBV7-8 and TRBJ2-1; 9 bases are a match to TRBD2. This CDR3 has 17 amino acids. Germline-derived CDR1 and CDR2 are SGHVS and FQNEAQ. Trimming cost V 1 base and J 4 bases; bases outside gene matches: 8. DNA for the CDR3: TGTGCCAGCAGCTTAGACCCAGCGGGAGGAGTTTACAATGAGCAGTTCTTC. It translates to CASSLDPAGGVYNEQFF.

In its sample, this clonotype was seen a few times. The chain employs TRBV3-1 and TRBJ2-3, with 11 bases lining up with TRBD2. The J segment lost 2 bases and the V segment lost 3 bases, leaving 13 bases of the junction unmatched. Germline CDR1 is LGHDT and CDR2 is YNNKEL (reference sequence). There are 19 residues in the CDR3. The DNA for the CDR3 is TGTGCCAGCAGCCATCACGGGACTAGCGGTCGCTTCTACACAGATACGCAGTATTTT. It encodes CASSHHGTSGRFYTDTQYF.